Following are 18 T cell receptor beta chains from one sample sequenced in a study of CD8+CD57+ T cells in acquired aplastic anemia (dated by TCRdb to the late 2010s). These reads were obtained on an Illumina HiSeq 2000. Genomic DNA was used as template for profiling of TCR beta VDJ combinations and CDR3 sequences. TCRdb applied fastp at Q25 and MiXCR to the public reads, then kept only in-frame beta chains. Rows merge per CDR3 protein into single entries with the most common DNA and genes. The sample records about 190,000 distinct CDR3 sequences, around 50% of which are singletons. The ten largest clones capture 16% of the sample. The specimen sequenced was sorted CD4+, CD8+, or CD8+CD57+ T cells (not recorded which) from PBMCs. The receptor set was obtained from a human donor in good health, serving as a control.

This chain connects TRBV7-9 to TRBJ2-7; TRBD2 matches at 8 bases. This CDR3 contains 14 residues. V lost 6 bases, J lost 6 bases, and 10 bases stayed unmatched. The germline CDR1 and CDR2 sequences are SEHNR and FQNEAQ (reference sequence). In DNA form, the CDR3 reads TGTGCCAGCAGTATCACGAGCGGGGGACTCGAGCAGTACTTC. It specifies CASSITSGGLEQYF. The full variable domain, completed using reference TRBV7-9 and TRBJ2-7, is DTGVSQNPRHKITKRGQNVTFRCDPISEHNRLYWYRQTLGQGPEFLTYFQNEAQLEKSRLLSDRFSAERPKGSFSTLEIQRTEQGDSAMYLCASSITSGGLEQYFGPGTRLTVT.

This clonotype came up many times. The V gene is TRBV2, the J gene TRBJ1-4, with D unresolved. The CDR3 is 14 residues long. V was cut by 5 bases and J by 8 bases, with 15 bases left in between. Germline V CDR1 and CDR2: SNHLY, FYNNEI. The DNA of the CDR3 is TGTGCCAGCAGTAGGGAGGGTTTACGAGAAAAACTGTTTTTT. Its translation is CASSREGLREKLFF.

As regards this clonotype: The CDR3 does not end in the conserved phenylalanine or tryptophan, so this is likely a read error. No DNA is shown, since the ends of the CDR3 on it are uncertain; the CDR3 is the one TCRdb lists. The chain employs TRBV9 and TRBJ2-7. CDR1 is SGDLS, CDR2 YYNGEE, per germline. The CDR3 contains 11 residues when both ends are counted. The chain's CDR3 is CASSSSYERYS.

V and J are TRBV7-3 and TRBJ2-1, with D unclear. The V end was cut by 1 base, the J end by 11 bases, with 15 bases between. CDR3 length: 14 amino acids. Germline V gene sequence: CDR1 SGHTA, CDR2 FQGTGA. The CDR3 spells CASSLSSQNSKQFF. CDR3 sequence (DNA): TGTGCCAGCAGCTTAAGCTCCCAGAACTCTAAGCAGTTCTTC.

This clonotype came up many times. The chain employs TRBV20-1 and TRBJ2-7; TRBD1 matches 7 bases. The germline CDR1 and CDR2 sequences are DFQATT and SNEGSKA (reference sequence). Trimming removed 2 bases from V and 8 bases from J; junction bases left unmatched: 18. This CDR3 is 16 amino acids long. CDR3 bases: TGCAGTGCTAGACCCCGACAGGGTTTAAGATCCGGGCAGCAGTACTTC. It translates to CSARPRQGLRSGQQYF.

The J gene is TRBJ1-1, the V gene TRBV20-1; TRBD1 matches 7 bases. This CDR3 spans 12 amino acids. V shed 1 base, J shed 11 bases, and the junction held 7 bases outside the gene matches. CDR1 and CDR2 (germline): DFQATT, SNEGSKA (reference sequence). The chain's CDR3 is CSARATGAAAFF. The CDR3 DNA follows: TGCAGTGCTAGAGCTACAGGGGCGGCGGCTTTCTTT.

The chain recombines TRBV19 with TRBJ2-5, with TRBD2 matching 14 bases. The V gene's germline CDR1 is LNHDA and CDR2 SQIVND (reference sequence). With 7 bases clipped from V and 5 bases from J, the junction kept 6 bases outside the gene matches. The CDR3 runs to 15 residues. CDR3 in DNA: TGTGCCAGTAAGACGGGACTAGCGGGGGCCGAGACCCAGTACTTC. Translated: CASKTGLAGAETQYF.

A few counts support this clonotype. J is TRBJ2-1 and V is TRBV9, with D tentatively TRBD2 (7 bases). Trimming left V 3 bases short and J 4 bases short, with 17 bases between. The CDR3 is 16 residues long. Germline V CDR1 and CDR2: SGDLS, YYNGEE. The CDR3 sequence: CASSALGGPVYNEQFF. The DNA for the CDR3 is TGTGCCAGCAGCGCCCTCGGGGGGCCGGTATACAATGAGCAGTTCTTC.

As for this clonotype: Just one base apart from a much larger clone, this may be a read error. J is TRBJ1-2 and V is TRBV28; 7 nucleotides match TRBD1. The CDR3 totals 13 residues. Germline values: CDR1 MDHEN, CDR2 SYDVKM. The CDR3 is CASKTQGYHGHTF. The CDR3 DNA reads as TGTGCCAGCAAAACACAGGGGTATCATGGCCACACCTTC.

The chain links TRBV19 to TRBJ1-2, with 8 bases matching TRBD1. Trimming removed 6 bases from V and 7 bases from J; junction bases left unmatched: 10. Germline V gene lookup returns CDR1 LNHDA and CDR2 SQIVND (reference sequence). This CDR3 is 14 amino acids long. The CDR3, as DNA: TGTGCCAGTAGCCGGACAGGGACTGGTCGTGGCTACACCTTC. This codes for CASSRTGTGRGYTF.

This clonotype was recorded only once. The conserved phenylalanine or tryptophan normally closing the CDR3 is absent here, so this likely arose from a read error. The J gene is TRBJ1-6, the V gene TRBV4-1; a weak D match, TRBD1 (5 bases). The V gene's germline CDR1 is MGHRA and CDR2 YSYEKL. The CDR3 contains 16 residues. The V end lost 0 bases, the J end lost 9 bases, and 15 bases lay between the germline ends. The CDR3 nucleotides are TGCGCCAGCAGCCAAGAGGGGGGAAATCCGGGTTCACCCCTCCACCTT. Its translation: CASSQEGGNPGSPLHL.

As to this clonotype: Possible read error: a much larger clone is one base away. The rearrangement joins TRBV9 to TRBJ2-5; 8 bases map to TRBD1. Per the germline V gene, CDR1 is SGDLS and CDR2 is YYNGEE. CDR3 length equals 12 residues. With V trimmed by 7 bases and J by 7 bases, 6 bases remained unmatched. This CDR3 reads CASATGEGTQYF. In DNA, the CDR3 is TGTGCCAGCGCGACAGGGGAAGGGACCCAGTACTTC.

On this clonotype itself: Its ends do not fully match the called genes, so a read error is possible. The rearrangement links TRBV7-2 to TRBJ1-2; TRBD1 aligns across 8 bases. CDR1 is SGHTA, CDR2 FQGNSA, per germline. This CDR3 is built from 18 residues. CDR3 in DNA: TGTGCCGGCAGCCTAAGCCCCTGGACAGGGAGGGGGGCCTATGGCTACACCTTC. This sequence encodes CAGSLSPWTGRGAYGYTF. The full variable domain, completed using reference TRBV7-2 and TRBJ1-2, is GAGVSQSPSNKVTEKGKDVELRCDPISGHTALYWYRQSLGQGLEFLIYFQGNSAPDKSGLPSDRFSAERTGGSVSTLTIQRTQQEDSAVYLCAGSLSPWTGRGAYGYTFGSGTRLTVV.

Note on this clonotype: A junction boundary mismatches the germline segment, possibly from a read error. The chain links TRBV5-1 to TRBJ2-3, with D possibly matching TRBD2 (6 bases). CDR1 is SGHRS and CDR2 is YFSETQ in the germline V gene. The CDR3 runs to 14 residues. The CDR3 loop is CASGGGNPSDTQYF. Written as DNA, the CDR3 is TGTGCCAGCGGTGGAGGGAACCCCTCAGATACGCAGTATTTT.

Ten or more counts support this clonotype. The rearrangement links TRBV6-6 to TRBJ2-7; maybe TRBD2 (6 bases). V lost 2 bases to trimming and J lost 3 bases, with 14 bases between them. The CDR3 is made up of 15 amino acids. CDR1 MNHNY and CDR2 SVGAGI come from the germline V gene (reference sequence). The CDR3 DNA sequence: TGTGCCAGCAGTTACCTAGCGCGGGGAAACTACGAGCAGTACTTC. Protein product: CASSYLARGNYEQYF.

This clonotype was seen many times. The chain has TRBV11-3 and TRBJ1-1; possible D gene TRBD1, 5 bases. The CDR3 is 13 amino acids. V lost 5 bases and J 1 base, leaving 8 bases between the germline ends. Germline CDR1 reads SGHNT; CDR2 reads YENEEA. The CDR3 here is CASSLGTNTEAFF. CDR3 DNA: TGTGCCAGCAGCCTCGGGACGAACACTGAAGCTTTCTTT.

Details on this clonotype: This could be a read error, since a much larger clone is one nucleotide away. V usage is TRBV5-1 and J usage is TRBJ1-1, with 10 bases that match TRBD1. The CDR3 totals 18 residues. Trimming took 3 bases from V and 4 from J; bases not matched to a gene: 15. Germline V CDR1 and CDR2: SGHRS, YFSETQ. CDR3 amino acids: CASSSRPGTGVLSTEAFF. CDR3 coding DNA: TGCGCCAGCAGCTCACGCCCAGGGACAGGGGTACTGAGCACTGAAGCTTTCTTT.

This clonotype was found once. This sequence joins TRBV2 and TRBJ1-2, with 7 bases matching TRBD1. V lost 7 bases and J lost 12; bases outside the gene matches: 8. The CDR3 covers 11 residues. Germline CDR1 SNHLY, CDR2 FYNNEI. CDR3 sequence: CASNRGPGNTF. The CDR3 DNA reads as TGTGCCAGCAACAGGGGCCCTGGAAACACCTTC.